The present entry profiles one T cell receptor (beta chain) with its context. The CDR3 sequence is 15 residues long. The V gene end was trimmed by 8 bases and the J gene end by 7 bases; junction bases not matched to a gene: 14. Germline CDR1 reads MDHEN; CDR2 reads SYDVKM. This sample is part of a study of control samples from healthy donors and cancer patients. The repertoire was sequenced with immunoSEQ multiplex PCR; TCRdb's copy has only in-frame clones and lacks some. The table shows roughly 120,000 clones, with 75% to 90% occurring only once. The sequenced sample was blood. The J gene is TRBJ2-1, the V gene TRBV28; the match to TRBD2 covers 7 bases. The receptor's source is a woman between 50 and 59 years old in good health. CDR3 protein: CASGRAEFRGNEQFF. The CDR3 nucleotides are TGTGCCAGCGGGAGGGCCGAATTTCGTGGTAATGAGCAGTTCTTC. Complete variable domain (other parts from reference TRBV28 and TRBJ2-1): DVKVTQSSRYLVKRTGEKVFLECVQDMDHENMFWYRQDPGLGLRLIYFSYDVKMKEKGDIPEGYSVSREKKERFSLILESASTNQTSMYLCASGRAEFRGNEQFFGPGTRLTVL.